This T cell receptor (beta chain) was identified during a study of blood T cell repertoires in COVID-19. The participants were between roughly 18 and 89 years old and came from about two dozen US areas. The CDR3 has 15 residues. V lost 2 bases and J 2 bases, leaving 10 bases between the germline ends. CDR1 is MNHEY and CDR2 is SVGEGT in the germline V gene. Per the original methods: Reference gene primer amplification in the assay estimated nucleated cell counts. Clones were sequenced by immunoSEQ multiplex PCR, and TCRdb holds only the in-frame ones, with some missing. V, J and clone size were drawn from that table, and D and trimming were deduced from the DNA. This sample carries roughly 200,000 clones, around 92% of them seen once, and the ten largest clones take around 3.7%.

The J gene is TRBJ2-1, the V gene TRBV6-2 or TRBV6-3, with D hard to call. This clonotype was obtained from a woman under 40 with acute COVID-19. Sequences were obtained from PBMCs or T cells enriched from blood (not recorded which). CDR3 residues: CASSYMTRTYNEQFF. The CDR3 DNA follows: TGTGCCAGCAGTTACATGACACGTACCTACAATGAGCAGTTCTTC.